The following is a T cell receptor (beta chain) sequence with its context. The germline CDR1 and CDR2 sequences are MNHEY and SVGAGI. The CDR3 extends over 15 amino acids. V lost 2 bases to trimming and J lost 5 bases; unmatched junction nucleotides: 6. This entry belongs to a study of OX40 agonist ivuxolimab in advanced cancers. Overall study context: With ivuxolimab, an agonistic anti-OX40 (CD134) antibody, patients were treated.

TCRdb keeps only in-frame clones here, not all; method: immunoSEQ multiplex PCR. Here the sample spans about 32,000 clones, roughly nine tenths being singletons. The sample was CD4+ or CD8+ T cells sorted from blood, taken in a trial of the OX40 agonist ivuxolimab. This receptor was identified in an adult with an advanced solid tumor such as melanoma, head and neck, liver or kidney cancer. The J gene is TRBJ2-1, the V gene TRBV6-5; 7 bases align to TRBD1. In nucleotides, the CDR3 is TGTGCCAGCAGTTACCACAGGGGAAGAAACAATGAGCAGTTCTTC. Encoded protein: CASSYHRGRNNEQFF.